This section outlines one TCR beta chain sequence together with its context. Time point of the sample: pre-treatment baseline. Only in-frame clones appear in the TCRdb table, and some are missing; sequencing was by immunoSEQ multiplex PCR. The data hold 3,500 to 5,500 clones, with roughly 97% observed a single time. The CDR3 sequence is 15 residues long. Trimming pared 0 bases from V and 3 bases from J, leaving 10 bases between. Germline CDR1 SGHKS, CDR2 YYEKEE (reference sequence). These data belong to a study of blood T cell dynamics during melanoma immunotherapy. The chain couples TRBV5-5 to TRBJ1-5; D might be TRBD1 (5 bases). Sequences were derived from effector memory CD8+ T cells from blood, sampled from a patient treated with checkpoint blockade. This TCR was recovered from a human donor with melanoma. Here the CDR3 DNA reads TGTGCCAGCAGCTTGGAGGGACGGATCAATCAGCCCCAGCATTTT. It codes for CASSLEGRINQPQHF.